The clone carrying this T cell receptor (beta chain) appeared a few times. Its antigen is not known. The data derive from a study of T cell repertoires in cytomegalovirus infection. TCRdb processed the reads anew with MiXCR; each CDR3 protein has one entry. The table records approximately 910,000 distinct CDR3 sequences, around 30% of them present only once. The sequencing here drew on cultured CD8+ T cells from PBMCs, taken from culture after CMV antigen stimulation. The receptor comes from a human donor in good health (CMV status not recorded). Some clones in this sample may be carry-over from other donors' samples.

CDR3 bases: TGTGCCAGCAGCTTGTCGACAGAAAACATTCAGTACTTC. Translated: CASSLSTENIQYF. This rearrangement joins TRBV5-4 to TRBJ2-4; TRBD1 might be the D (5 bases). The germline V gene encodes CDR1 SGHNT and CDR2 YYREEE (reference sequence). The CDR3 is 13 residues long. Trimming pared 1 base from V and 5 bases from J, leaving 7 bases between.